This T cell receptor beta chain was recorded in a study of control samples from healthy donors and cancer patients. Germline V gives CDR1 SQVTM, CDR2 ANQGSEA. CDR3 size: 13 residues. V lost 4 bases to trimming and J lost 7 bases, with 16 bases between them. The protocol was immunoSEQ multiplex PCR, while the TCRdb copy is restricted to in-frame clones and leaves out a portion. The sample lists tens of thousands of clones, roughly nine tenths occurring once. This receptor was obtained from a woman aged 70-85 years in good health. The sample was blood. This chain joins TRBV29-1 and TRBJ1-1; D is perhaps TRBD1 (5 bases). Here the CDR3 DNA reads TGCAGCGTTGTGAGTGGGGGGGAGATTGAAGCTTTCTTT. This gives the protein CSVVSGGEIEAFF.